One sample yielded the 9 T cell receptor beta chains listed below, sequenced in a study of cytotoxic CD8 clonotypes in ibrutinib-treated CLL. Generated by immunoSEQ multiplex PCR, the TCRdb table keeps only in-frame clones and is missing some. The repertoire holds approximately 350,000 clones, with roughly 71% as singletons. Sequencing used PBMCs, obtained after 36 months of ibrutinib treatment. The receptors originated from a human donor with chronic lymphocytic leukemia.

In this sample, this clone turned up a few times. The chain recombines TRBV28 with TRBJ2-7; no clear D. This CDR3 comprises 16 residues. V gave up 1 base and J gave up 2 bases, with 15 bases separating them. CDR1 and CDR2 from the germline V gene are MDHEN and SYDVKM. The chain's CDR3 is CASSLFWSVAPYEQYF. The DNA of the CDR3 is TGTGCCAGCAGTTTATTTTGGTCCGTCGCCCCCTACGAGCAGTACTTC.

This clone was recorded once. V is TRBV4-3 and J is TRBJ1-1; possibly TRBD1 for D (6 bases). CDR1 and CDR2 from the germline V gene are LGHNA and YSLEER. Trimming stripped 1 base from V and 0 bases from J, with 12 bases between. CDR3 length equals 16 residues. The CDR3 spells CASSQGGGGMNTEAFF. Here the CDR3 DNA reads TGCGCCAGCAGCCAAGGAGGGGGGGGAATGAACACTGAAGCTTTCTTT.

J is TRBJ2-3 and V is TRBV15, with TRBD1 as a possible D gene (6 bases). V was clipped by 1 base and J by 1 base, with 12 bases between them. From germline, CDR1 is LNHNV and CDR2 YYDKDF (reference sequence). The CDR3 is 16 amino acids. The CDR3 nucleotides read TGTGCCACCAGCAGAGGGGGGCCGCTCGGCACAGATACGCAGTATTTT. Its translation: CATSRGGPLGTDTQYF.

This clone was counted only a few times. Other DNA sequences in the sample encode the same CDR3. The chain joins TRBV5-1 to TRBJ2-7; D gene uncertain. The germline V gene has CDR1 SGHRS and CDR2 YFSETQ. With 0 bases removed from V and 4 bases from J, the gap between germline ends came to 8 bases. The CDR3 contains 13 residues. The CDR3 protein is CASSLDSLYEQYF. For the CDR3, the DNA is TGCGCCAGCAGCTTGGACAGCCTTTACGAGCAGTACTTC. Variable domain in full (rest from reference TRBV5-1 and TRBJ2-7): KAGVTQTPRYLIKTRGQQVTLSCSPISGHRSVSWYQQTPGQGLQFLFEYFSETQRNKGNFPGRFSGRQFSNSRSEMNVSTLELGDSALYLCASSLDSLYEQYFGPGTRLTVT.

V is TRBV15 and J is TRBJ2-7, with 8 nucleotides matching TRBD1. This CDR3 is built from 15 residues. Per germline, CDR1 LNHNV and CDR2 YYDKDF (reference sequence). V trimming: 5 bases; J trimming: 3 bases; junction bases outside the gene matches: 9. Here the CDR3 DNA reads TGTGCCACCAGCGAAGACTGGACAGGGAACTACGAGCAGTACTTC. Its protein product is CATSEDWTGNYEQYF.

The V gene is TRBV27, the J gene TRBJ2-3; D is unclear. V was clipped by 2 bases and J by 0 bases, with 12 bases between them. The CDR3 is 16 amino acids. Germline CDR1 and CDR2: MNHEY and SMNVEV (reference sequence). DNA for the CDR3: TGTGCCAGCAGTTTAGCTGGGTTGACTAGCACAGATACGCAGTATTTT. Translated, it gives CASSLAGLTSTDTQYF.

The chain links TRBV28 to TRBJ1-1, with TRBD1 as a possible D gene (5 bases). The length of the CDR3 is 15 residues. Per the germline V gene, CDR1 is MDHEN and CDR2 is SYDVKM. V dropped 2 bases and J dropped 4 bases, with 14 bases sitting between them. The CDR3 nucleotides read TGTGCCAGCAGTTTAGGTAGGGGAGGCGGCACTGAAGCTTTCTTT. It yields the protein CASSLGRGGGTEAFF.

This clone has only one observation. The chain links TRBV15 to TRBJ2-7; perhaps TRBD2 as D (6 bases). The V end was cut by 5 bases, the J end by 0 bases, with 11 bases between. Germline V gene sequence: CDR1 LNHNV, CDR2 YYDKDF (reference sequence). The CDR3 loop spans 14 amino acids. The CDR3 sequence is CATSAGTRSYEQYF. CDR3 nucleotides: TGTGCCACCAGCGCCGGGACTCGCTCCTACGAGCAGTACTTC. Variable domain in full (rest from reference TRBV15 and TRBJ2-7): DAMVIQNPRYQVTQFGKPVTLSCSQTLNHNVMYWYQQKSSQAPKLLFHYYDKDFNNEADTPDNFQSRRPNTSFCFLDIRSPGLGDTAMYLCATSAGTRSYEQYFGPGTRLTVT.

This clone was detected only a few times. The V call is TRBV9, the J call TRBJ2-7; either TRBD1 or TRBD2 may fit D (5 bases each). Trimming took 2 bases from V and 3 from J, leaving 12 bases between them. Germline CDR1 is SGDLS and CDR2 is YYNGEE. This CDR3 has 14 residues. The CDR3: CASSVWDGNYEQYF. The DNA of the CDR3 is TGTGCCAGCAGCGTCTGGGACGGAAACTACGAGCAGTACTTC.